Listed below are T cell receptor beta chains from one sample, sequenced in a study of shared clonotypes between healthy human individuals. Using immunoSEQ multiplex PCR, the repertoire was profiled, and TCRdb retains in-frame clones only, with some absent. The sample records about half a million clones, more than 65% being singletons. The specimen sequenced was PBMCs. The receptor set was obtained from a woman aged 40 to 50 in good health. Some clones in this sample may be carry-over from other donors' samples. Each CDR3 is given with its conserved first and last residue. The D gene is left open where the match is weak. Part of the rows lack a size; the others show once, few, many or a class for expanded clones.

clone size: -
D gene: -
V gene: TRBV11-2
J gene: TRBJ2-5
CDR3 protein: CASSPLRTSQETQYF
CDR3 DNA: TGTGCCAGCAGCCCCCTCAGGACTTCCCAAGAGACCCAGTACTTC

clone size: -
D gene: -
V gene: TRBV28
J gene: TRBJ1-5
CDR3 protein: CASSSPVGRSNQPQHF
CDR3 DNA: TGTGCCAGCAGTTCCCCGGTCGGGCGGAGCAATCAGCCCCAGCATTTT

clone size: -
D gene: -
V gene: TRBV7-3
J gene: TRBJ2-5
CDR3 protein: CASSAGPGETQYF
CDR3 DNA: TGTGCCAGCAGCGCGGGACCGGGAGAGACCCAGTACTTC

clone size: -
D gene: -
V gene: TRBV30
J gene: TRBJ2-4
CDR3 protein: CAWSVQGRVGNIQYF
CDR3 DNA: TGTGCCTGGAGTGTACAAGGTAGAGTGGGAAACATTCAGTACTTC

clone size: -
D gene: -
V gene: TRBV9
J gene: TRBJ2-7
CDR3 protein: CASSAQEDPIIYEQYF
CDR3 DNA: TGTGCCAGCAGCGCCCAAGAAGACCCAATAATCTACGAGCAGTACTTC

clone size: -
D gene: TRBD2
V gene: TRBV2
J gene: TRBJ2-1
CDR3 protein: CASRWLAGGYNEQFF
CDR3 DNA: TGTGCCAGCAGGTGGCTAGCGGGAGGGTACAATGAGCAGTTCTTC

clone size: many
D gene: -
V gene: TRBV9
J gene: TRBJ1-5
CDR3 protein: CASSPTANDLRPQHF
CDR3 DNA: TGTGCCAGCAGCCCCACGGCGAACGACCTTCGGCCCCAGCATTTT

clone size: -
D gene: -
V gene: TRBV15
J gene: TRBJ2-6
CDR3 protein: CATSRTILFPGGANVLTF
CDR3 DNA: TGTGCCACCAGCAGGACAATTCTATTCCCGGGAGGGGCCAACGTCCTGACTTTC

clone size: -
D gene: -
V gene: TRBV9
J gene: TRBJ2-3
CDR3 protein: CASSVAGEMGTDTQYF
CDR3 DNA: TGTGCCAGCAGCGTAGCTGGGGAAATGGGCACAGATACGCAGTATTTT

clone size: -
D gene: -
V gene: TRBV29-1
J gene: TRBJ1-4
CDR3 protein: CSAQSMTNEKLFF
CDR3 DNA: TGCAGCGCCCAAAGTATGACTAATGAAAAACTGTTTTTT

clone size: once
D gene: -
V gene: TRBV21-1
J gene: TRBJ2-7
CDR3 protein: CASTKGTVDYEQYF
CDR3 DNA: TGTGCCAGCACTAAGGGGACAGTAGACTACGAGCAGTACTTC

clone size: -
D gene: -
V gene: TRBV19
J gene: TRBJ2-7
CDR3 protein: CASSPRTGEQYF
CDR3 DNA: TGTGCCAGTAGCCCACGGACGGGGGAGCAGTACTTC

clone size: -
D gene: -
V gene: TRBV5-1
J gene: TRBJ2-7
CDR3 protein: CASSLEEYYEQYF
CDR3 DNA: TGCGCCAGCAGCTTGGAGGAGTACTACGAGCAGTACTTC

clone size: -
D gene: -
V gene: TRBV2
J gene: TRBJ2-5
CDR3 protein: CATSQETQYF
CDR3 DNA: TGTGCCACCTCTCAAGAAACCCAGTACTTC

clone size: -
D gene: -
V gene: TRBV12-5
J gene: TRBJ2-3
CDR3 protein: CASGLDSGTGADTQYF
CDR3 DNA: TGTGCTAGTGGTTTGGACTCCGGGACTGGGGCAGATACGCAGTATTTT

clone size: -
D gene: -
V gene: TRBV27
J gene: TRBJ2-1
CDR3 protein: CASSTYSGNSYNEQFF
CDR3 DNA: TGTGCCAGCAGTACCTATTCGGGAAACTCCTACAATGAGCAGTTCTTC

clone size: -
D gene: -
V gene: TRBV9
J gene: TRBJ2-1
CDR3 protein: CASSVSPLYNEQFF
CDR3 DNA: TGTGCCAGCAGCGTATCCCCCCTTTACAATGAGCAGTTCTTC

clone size: -
D gene: -
V gene: TRBV30
J gene: TRBJ2-1
CDR3 protein: CAWRWYNEQFF
CDR3 DNA: TGTGCCTGGAGGTGGTACAATGAGCAGTTCTTC

clone size: -
D gene: -
V gene: TRBV4-2
J gene: TRBJ2-2
CDR3 protein: CASSQGRWGDTGELFF
CDR3 DNA: TGTGCCAGCAGCCAAGGAAGGTGGGGGGACACCGGGGAGCTGTTTTTT

clone size: -
D gene: -
V gene: TRBV6-5
J gene: TRBJ1-2
CDR3 protein: CASSPDRIYGYTF
CDR3 DNA: TGTGCCAGCAGCCCCGACAGAATATATGGCTACACCTTC

clone size: few
D gene: TRBD1
V gene: TRBV10-3
J gene: TRBJ2-2
CDR3 protein: CAIRGTGLAGELFF
CDR3 DNA: TGTGCCATCAGGGGGACAGGGTTGGCCGGGGAGCTGTTTTTT

clone size: few
D gene: TRBD2
V gene: TRBV28
J gene: TRBJ2-7
CDR3 protein: CASRYTSGRALEQYF
CDR3 DNA: TGTGCCAGCAGATACACTAGCGGGAGGGCCCTCGAGCAGTACTTC

clone size: -
D gene: TRBD1
V gene: TRBV19
J gene: TRBJ2-2
CDR3 protein: CASSPGTGNTGELFF
CDR3 DNA: TGTGCCAGTAGTCCGGGGACAGGGAACACCGGGGAGCTGTTTTTT